The rows below give T cell receptor beta chains drawn from one sample of a study of T cell repertoires in cytomegalovirus infection. No cognate antigen is known for these TCRs. One entry per CDR3 protein results from TCRdb running MiXCR on the reads. The table lists roughly 990,000 distinct CDR3 sequences, 25% to 40% of them singletons. This specimen consisted of cultured CD8+ T cells from PBMCs, obtained from culture after CMV antigen stimulation. These receptors were collected from a human donor in good health (CMV status not recorded). Some clones in this sample may be carry-over from other donors' samples. Both conserved end residues are part of each CDR3. Fields, in order: V gene, J gene, D gene, clone size, CDR3 DNA, CDR3 protein. A D gene is named only where the DNA matches it firmly. A row's size may be missing; if present it is once, few, many or a size class.

v_call: TRBV2
j_call: TRBJ2-2
d_call: .
clone_size: .
cdr3_nt: TGTGCCAGCAGTGCCCGGGGGGCCGGGAGTGTCGGGGAGCTGTTTTTT
cdr3_aa: CASSARGAGSVGELFF

v_call: TRBV7-9
j_call: TRBJ2-1
d_call: TRBD2
clone_size: few
cdr3_nt: TGTGCCAGCAGCTCCACTAGCGGGGGGGCACTTGAGCAGTTCTTC
cdr3_aa: CASSSTSGGALEQFF

v_call: TRBV7-6
j_call: TRBJ2-5
d_call: TRBD1
clone_size: many
cdr3_nt: TGTGCCAGCAGCTTGACCCGGGACAGGGGGCAAGAGACCCAGTACTTC
cdr3_aa: CASSLTRDRGQETQYF

v_call: TRBV29-1
j_call: TRBJ1-1
d_call: .
clone_size: .
cdr3_nt: TGCAGCGTGAGCAAATTGAACACTGAAGCTTTCTTT
cdr3_aa: CSVSKLNTEAFF

v_call: TRBV7-3
j_call: TRBJ2-3
d_call: .
clone_size: .
cdr3_nt: TGTGCCAGCAGCTTAATGGCAGTCCCAGATACGCAGTATTTT
cdr3_aa: CASSLMAVPDTQYF

v_call: TRBV4-1
j_call: TRBJ2-2
d_call: TRBD2
clone_size: .
cdr3_nt: TGCGCCAGCACCCGAGCGGGGGGGGGCGGGGAGCTGTTTTTT
cdr3_aa: CASTRAGGGGELFF

v_call: TRBV19
j_call: TRBJ1-3
d_call: .
clone_size: .
cdr3_nt: TGTGCCAGTAGTATAGACGAGGGAGCTGGAAACACCATATATTTT
cdr3_aa: CASSIDEGAGNTIYF

v_call: TRBV24-1
j_call: TRBJ1-2
d_call: TRBD1
clone_size: few
cdr3_nt: TGTGCCACCAGTGATCTCGGGACAGGGGGCGCCTTTGGGGGCTACACCTTC
cdr3_aa: CATSDLGTGGAFGGYTF

v_call: TRBV4-1
j_call: TRBJ1-2
d_call: .
clone_size: .
cdr3_nt: TGCGCCAGCAGCCAAGAGTCGAATAGACAGAACTATGGCTACACCTTC
cdr3_aa: CASSQESNRQNYGYTF

v_call: TRBV7-6
j_call: TRBJ1-2
d_call: .
clone_size: .
cdr3_nt: TGTGCCAGCAGCTTAGCGGGAGACGGGTATGGCTACACCTTC
cdr3_aa: CASSLAGDGYGYTF

v_call: TRBV7-2
j_call: TRBJ1-1
d_call: .
clone_size: many
cdr3_nt: TGTGCCAGCAGTTGGAAGTACACTGAAGCTTTCTTT
cdr3_aa: CASSWKYTEAFF

v_call: TRBV4-1
j_call: TRBJ2-7
d_call: .
clone_size: few
cdr3_nt: TGCGCCAGCAGCCAGGAGTACTTGAACCTTTACCCCTACGAGCAGTACTTC
cdr3_aa: CASSQEYLNLYPYEQYF

v_call: TRBV11-2
j_call: TRBJ2-1
d_call: TRBD1
clone_size: .
cdr3_nt: TGTGCCAGCAGCTCGCCCGGGACAGGGGATTTCCATGAGCAGTTCTTC
cdr3_aa: CASSSPGTGDFHEQFF

v_call: TRBV5-5
j_call: TRBJ2-7
d_call: .
clone_size: few
cdr3_nt: TGTGCCAGCAGTCGGCCCGGGACTCTCTCTTCCTACGAGCAGTACTTC
cdr3_aa: CASSRPGTLSSYEQYF

v_call: TRBV2
j_call: TRBJ2-5
d_call: .
clone_size: .
cdr3_nt: TGTGCCAGCAGTGGCCTAGGGGTTTCAGAGACCCAGTACTTC
cdr3_aa: CASSGLGVSETQYF

v_call: TRBV10-1
j_call: TRBJ2-3
d_call: TRBD2
clone_size: .
cdr3_nt: TGCGCCAGCAGTGGAGAGCAGCGGGGGAGCACAGATACGCAGTATTTT
cdr3_aa: CASSGEQRGSTDTQYF

v_call: TRBV6-1
j_call: TRBJ2-1
d_call: .
clone_size: .
cdr3_nt: TGTGCCATTAGGGTCGACAGGCCAAACAATGAGCAGTTCTTC
cdr3_aa: CAIRVDRPNNEQFF

v_call: TRBV3-1
j_call: TRBJ1-1
d_call: .
clone_size: .
cdr3_nt: TGTGCCAGCAGCCAAGACTCTTTTACTGAAGCTTTCTTT
cdr3_aa: CASSQDSFTEAFF

v_call: TRBV9
j_call: TRBJ1-1
d_call: TRBD1
clone_size: .
cdr3_nt: TGTGCCAGCAGCCGGCGGACAGGGGTGCGCGAGGCTGAAGCTTTCTTT
cdr3_aa: CASSRRTGVREAEAFF

v_call: TRBV27
j_call: TRBJ1-2
d_call: .
clone_size: .
cdr3_nt: TGTGCCAGCAGTTTAGGCGTCGCACACTCCAACTATGGCTACACCTTC
cdr3_aa: CASSLGVAHSNYGYTF

v_call: TRBV7-6
j_call: TRBJ2-7
d_call: .
clone_size: many
cdr3_nt: TGTGCCAGCAGCCTGGACTCAACGACCTACGAGCAGTACTTC
cdr3_aa: CASSLDSTTYEQYF

v_call: TRBV4-3
j_call: TRBJ2-3
d_call: .
clone_size: few
cdr3_nt: TGCGCCAGCAGCCAAGATGGGGGGGCAAGCACAGATACGCAGTATTTT
cdr3_aa: CASSQDGGASTDTQYF

v_call: TRBV7-6
j_call: TRBJ2-5
d_call: TRBD2
clone_size: .
cdr3_nt: TGTGCCAGCAGAACCGGGGGGGCCGGTGAGACCCAGTACTTC
cdr3_aa: CASRTGGAGETQYF

v_call: TRBV25-1
j_call: TRBJ2-3
d_call: .
clone_size: .
cdr3_nt: TGTGCCAGTCTTGTGGGGGCCGATACGCAGTATTTT
cdr3_aa: CASLVGADTQYF

v_call: TRBV7-8
j_call: TRBJ2-1
d_call: TRBD1
clone_size: many
cdr3_nt: TGTGCCAGCAGCTACCTACAACGGACAGGGGGCGCTGGCAATGAGCAGTTCTTC
cdr3_aa: CASSYLQRTGGAGNEQFF

v_call: TRBV6-1
j_call: TRBJ1-2
d_call: .
clone_size: few
cdr3_nt: TGTGCCAGCAGTGAGGAGGACTATGGCTACACCTTC
cdr3_aa: CASSEEDYGYTF

v_call: TRBV20-1
j_call: TRBJ2-2
d_call: .
clone_size: few
cdr3_nt: TGCAGTGCTCCAACTCAGTCAAACACCGGGGAGCTGTTTTTT
cdr3_aa: CSAPTQSNTGELFF

v_call: TRBV4-3
j_call: TRBJ2-3
d_call: .
clone_size: .
cdr3_nt: TGCGCCAGCAGCCAAGATCCTGATGATACGCAGTATTTT
cdr3_aa: CASSQDPDDTQYF

v_call: TRBV4-1
j_call: TRBJ2-5
d_call: .
clone_size: .
cdr3_nt: TGCGCCAGCAGCCAAATGTCGACGTGGGGTAAGGGGGAGACCCAGTACTTC
cdr3_aa: CASSQMSTWGKGETQYF

v_call: TRBV5-1
j_call: TRBJ2-7
d_call: .
clone_size: .
cdr3_nt: TGCGCCAGCAACGGCCCTCGGACAGAATCCGGGGAGCAGTACTTC
cdr3_aa: CASNGPRTESGEQYF

v_call: TRBV12-3/TRBV12-4
j_call: TRBJ1-2
d_call: .
clone_size: .
cdr3_nt: TGTGCCAGCAGTCCTGCCAGGGTCTATGGCTACACCTTC
cdr3_aa: CASSPARVYGYTF

v_call: TRBV7-9
j_call: TRBJ2-3
d_call: .
clone_size: few
cdr3_nt: TGTGCCAGCAGCTTAAGACCTGGGTACACAGATACGCAGTATTTT
cdr3_aa: CASSLRPGYTDTQYF

v_call: TRBV7-9
j_call: TRBJ1-6
d_call: TRBD1
clone_size: .
cdr3_nt: TGTGCCAGCAGCTCGAACCGGGACAGCCCCAATTCACCCCTCCACTTT
cdr3_aa: CASSSNRDSPNSPLHF

v_call: TRBV6-1
j_call: TRBJ2-7
d_call: .
clone_size: few
cdr3_nt: TGTGCCAGCAGGTTAACAGGGATGAACTCCTACGAGCAGTACTTC
cdr3_aa: CASRLTGMNSYEQYF

v_call: TRBV19
j_call: TRBJ2-2
d_call: .
clone_size: .
cdr3_nt: TGTGCCAGTAGTATAGATCAGGGGAAGTTAAACACCGGGGAGCTGTTTTTT
cdr3_aa: CASSIDQGKLNTGELFF

v_call: TRBV6-5
j_call: TRBJ1-1
d_call: .
clone_size: .
cdr3_nt: TGTGCCAGCAGTTGGGGGGCAGAGGCGAACACTGAAGCTTTCTTT
cdr3_aa: CASSWGAEANTEAFF